This T cell receptor beta chain was profiled in a study of graft-versus-host responses after intestinal transplantation. Looking at the study overall: Recipients had multivisceral, liver-intestinal, or isolated intestinal transplants. Study results and limitations: The marrow of recipients harbored GvH clones, and ileum or blood showed some of them first. Patients with graft-donor T cell macrochimerism had high graft-versus-host to host-versus-graft clonal ratios in allografts.

Germline V CDR1 and CDR2: SGHKS, YYEKEE (reference sequence). Trimming shortened V by 1 base and J by 5 bases, and 10 bases separated the two germline ends. This CDR3 has 13 residues. Measured with immunoSEQ multiplex PCR; TCRdb has only the in-frame clones, and not every one. The repertoire holds over 55,000 clones, 90% seen once, with about 1.3% in the top ten. On this clone itself: What it binds is not known.

The rearrangement uses TRBV5-5 and TRBJ2-7, with D unclear. This TCR derives from a human donor who received an intestinal transplant. The sample consisted of unstimulated CD8+ T cells sorted from spleen or lymph node cells, taken before intestinal transplant. The CDR3 loop reads CASSLSDKNEQYF. The CDR3 nucleotides are TGTGCCAGCAGCTTGTCAGATAAAAACGAGCAGTACTTC.